Below, 22 T cell receptor delta chains from the same sample are listed, as sequenced in a study of γδ T cells in repeated Plasmodium falciparum infection (dated by TCRdb to about 2021). For bulk TCR repertoire analysis, Vgamma9/Vdelta2+ and Vdelta2-negative gammadelta T cell populations were flow-sorted out of peripheral blood mononuclear cells. Libraries were built with multiplex PCR. Sequenced on an Illumina MiSeq. Public reads were reanalyzed in TCRdb with CATT, and rows carrying the same DNA were merged afterwards. For this sample there are approximately 90,000 delta-chain clones; 0.9% to 1% appear just once. Clones ranked in the top ten supply approximately 9.6% of the sample. The specimen sequenced was gamma-delta T cells from blood. The receptor set was obtained from a pool of human donors (malaria-infected and uninfected, not separated).

In its sample, this clone was seen a few times. The protein in TCRdb stems from a much larger clone and differs at residue 11 from this DNA's translation, likely a read error; here the protein is translated from the DNA. V and J are TRDV1 and TRDJ1; unclear D gene. The J gene was not available in TCRdb and was assigned here by matching the DNA to germline segments. V gave up 6 bases and J gave up 0 bases, with 26 bases separating them. Germline-derived CDR1 and CDR2 are TSWWSYY and QGS. This CDR3 spans 19 amino acids. CDR3 DNA sequence: TGTGCTCTTGGTCGTCCCCTTGTCGGGACCAGACCTTACACCGATAAACTCATCTTT. Its translation is CALGRPLVGTRPYTDKLIF.

The sample holds many counts of this clone. Only one base separates this from a far larger clonotype, so it likely reflects a read error. The same CDR3 arises from other DNA sequences in this sample as well. The chain has TRDV2 and TRDJ1; possible D gene TRDD2, 5 bases. Since TCRdb gives no J gene, matching the DNA to germline was used here to assign it. The CDR3 covers 14 residues. Germline CDR1 reads GEAIGNYY; CDR2 reads EKD. CDR3 nucleotide sequence: TGCGCCTGTGACTTCCCCTCTCTGCCCGATAAACTCATCTTT. The encoded protein is CACDFPSLPDKLIF.

This clone was counted only a few times. The likely explanation is a read error, given a far larger clone one base away. The same CDR3 can be traced to other DNA sequences in this sample. V and J are TRDV1 and TRDJ1; 11 nucleotides agree with TRDD3. This CDR3 comprises 17 residues. Germline-derived CDR1 and CDR2 are TSWWSYY and QGS. J was trimmed by 5 bases and V by 2 bases; bases with no gene match: 10. In nucleotides, the CDR3 is TGTGCTCTTGGGGAATTTCCCCCTGGGGGATACTCTGATAAACTCATCTTT. It encodes CALGEFPPGGYSDKLIF.

This clone appeared a few times. Given a far larger clone just one base away, this is likely a sequencing read error. This sample includes further DNA sequences coding for the same CDR3. Called V gene: TRDV1; the J gene was not called; the table's D call TRDD3 went unverified against the DNA. Per the germline V gene, CDR1 is TSWWSYY and CDR2 is QGS. This CDR3 has 22 residues. DNA of the CDR3: TGTGCTCTTGGGGTCCCCCTTGGGGCTACTAGGAACTGGGGACCTCACACCGATAAACTCATTTTT. Translation: CALGVPLGATRNWGPHTDKLIF.

This clone was seen only a few times. TCRdb attributes to this sequence the protein of a much larger clone, which differs from the DNA translation at residue 9; a read error is likely, and the protein displayed is translated from the DNA. V gene TRDV2 combines with J gene TRDJ1, with a possible D match to TRDD3 (6 bases). Trimming took off 0 bases at V and 0 bases at J, with 19 bases between the two ends. The V gene's germline CDR1 is GEAIGNYY and CDR2 EKD. The CDR3 sequence is 18 residues long. The CDR3 sequence is CACDTVGGASGNTDKLIF. CDR3 nucleotides: TGTGCCTGTGACACCGTGGGGGGGGCTTCGGGGAACACCGATAAACTCATCTTT.

This chain joins TRDV1 and TRDJ1, with a possible D match to TRDD3 (10 bases). Germline V CDR1 and CDR2: TSWWSYY, QGS. The CDR3 totals 27 residues. V shed 2 bases and J shed 0 bases, with 46 bases lying between them. The CDR3 DNA sequence: TGTGCTCTTGGGGAAATAAAAGAGAGACTCGGCCTTCCTACGCTCACTGGGGGATGCCCGTACACCGATAAACTCATCTTT. The encoded protein is CALGEIKERLGLPTLTGGCPYTDKLIF.

In regard to this clone: A read error likely explains why the TCRdb protein, taken from a much larger clone, differs from this DNA's translation at residue 3; the protein shown is translated from the DNA. The gene calls are TRDV2 and TRDJ1; D gene unclear. No J segment appears in TCRdb, so it was assigned here by matching the sequence to germline. CDR3 length equals 15 residues. Germline V gene lookup returns CDR1 GEAIGNYY and CDR2 EKD. CDR3 in amino acids: CASDTVATPTDKLIF. The CDR3 nucleotides are TGTGCCAGTGACACCGTTGCTACCCCTACCGATAAACTCATCTTT.

On this clone itself: The TCRdb record carries a much larger clone's protein, which differs from this DNA's translation at residue 9; a read error is the likely cause, and the protein listed here is the DNA translation. The chain links TRDV2 to TRDJ1; TRDD3 aligns across 7 bases. No J gene is reported in TCRdb; it was inferred here by comparing the DNA with germline. The germline V gene has CDR1 GEAIGNYY and CDR2 EKD. V shed 2 bases and J 3 bases; nucleotides not matched to a gene: 11. This CDR3 has 16 residues. CDR3 amino acids: CACDKTGAGGADKLIF. The CDR3 bases are TGTGCCTGTGACAAGACTGGGGCCGGCGGGGCCGATAAACTCATCTTT.

This clone was detected only a few times. This DNA's translation and the protein TCRdb lists, from a much larger clone, do not match at residue 8, likely due to a read error; the protein shown is translated from the DNA. The chain combines TRDV2 with TRDJ1, with 8 positions matching TRDD3. Since TCRdb gives no J gene, matching the DNA to germline was used here to assign it. Germline CDR1 and CDR2: GEAIGNYY and EKD. V lost 3 bases to trimming and J lost 4 bases; unmatched junction nucleotides: 12. CDR3 length equals 16 residues. Written as DNA, the CDR3 is TGTGCCTGTGACGGACTGGGGGGTACGTCCGGCGATAAACTCATCTTT. Encoded protein: CACDGLGGTSGDKLIF.

The table lists this clone with a few counts. A far larger clone is one nucleotide away, so this likely arose from a read error. This sample also contains other DNA sequences that code for the same CDR3. DNA for the CDR3: TGTGCCCTTGGGGACGCATACGGACCCACCGATAAACTCATCTTT. Protein product: CALGDAYGPTDKLIF. This sequence joins TRDV1 and TRDJ1, with TRDD3 as a possible D gene (5 bases). The J gene was not available in TCRdb and was assigned here by matching the DNA to germline segments. The CDR3 extends over 15 amino acids. The V gene's germline CDR1 is TSWWSYY and CDR2 QGS.

The chain employs TRDV1 and TRDJ1; D might be TRDD2 (9 bases). The J gene, absent from TCRdb, was called here by matching the DNA to germline. V was cut by 0 bases and J by 1 base, with 27 bases left in between. The CDR3 runs 21 residues. CDR1 is TSWWSYY, CDR2 QGS, per germline. The CDR3 coding sequence is TGTGCTCTTGGGGAACTCCCCTTCCTACTGGGGGCTCTCCCCTCCACCGATAAACTCATCTTT. Translating gives CALGELPFLLGALPSTDKLIF.

This clone has just a few counts. TCRdb attributes to this sequence the protein of a much larger clone, which differs from the DNA translation at residue 15; a read error is likely, and the protein displayed is translated from the DNA. No J gene was called, and the V gene is TRDV2; the table's TRDD3 call for D was not verified on the DNA. Germline values: CDR1 GEAIGNYY, CDR2 EKD. The CDR3 covers 16 residues. In DNA form, the CDR3 reads TGTGCCTGTGACACCGCCACCTCTACTGGGACCGATAAACTCACCTTT. This codes for CACDTATSTGTDKLTF.

This clone occurred a few times. The protein given by TCRdb reflects a much larger clone and differs at residue 8 from this DNA's translation, likely from a read error; the protein shown is the DNA's translation. This chain uses TRDV2 with TRDJ3; TRDD3 might be the D (5 bases). No J segment appears in TCRdb, so it was assigned here by matching the sequence to germline. The length of the CDR3 is 18 residues. CDR1 and CDR2 from the germline V gene are GEAIGNYY and EKD. V was cut by 0 bases and J by 0 bases, with 11 bases left in between. The DNA of the CDR3 is TGTGCCTGTGACACCGAAGGGGGCCACTCCTGGGACACCCGACAGATGTTTTTC. It encodes CACDTEGGHSWDTRQMFF.

Only a few counts were recorded for this clone. TCRdb lists the protein of a much larger clone for this DNA, which differs at residue 13, so this is likely a read error; the protein given here is translated from the DNA itself. This rearrangement joins TRDV1 to TRDJ1; 13 nucleotides align to TRDD3. Here the J gene was assigned by germline matching of the DNA, as TCRdb has none. V shed 0 bases and J 10 bases; nucleotides not matched to a gene: 32. The CDR3 runs 24 residues. Germline V gene sequence: CDR1 TSWWSYY, CDR2 QGS. The CDR3 region has the DNA TGTGCTCTTGGGGAACTAGTCCCTAGCTATAAGCTAGTATCGACTGGGGGATACGCTTTAACACTCATCTTT. Translation: CALGELVPSYKLVSTGGYALTLIF.

A note on this clone: The protein in TCRdb stems from a much larger clone and differs at residue 6 from this DNA's translation, likely a read error; here the protein is translated from the DNA. The rearrangement joins TRDV1 to TRDJ1, with 12 bases identical to TRDD3. The J gene is not listed in TCRdb, so it was assigned here from a DNA match to germline. CDR3 size: 18 residues. V was pared by 5 bases and J by 8 bases, with 18 bases of the junction left unmatched. Germline-derived CDR1 and CDR2 are TSWWSYY and QGS. Here the CDR3 reads CALGIRLGDTLHPPKLIF. CDR3 in DNA: TGTGCTCTTGGGATCCGGCTGGGGGATACGCTTCATCCACCGAAACTCATCTTT.

About this clone itself: A far larger clone is only one base removed, so a read error is likely. Other nucleotide sequences in the sample specify the same CDR3. The chain uses TRDV1 and TRDJ1; D is perhaps TRDD3 (5 bases). Germline matching of the DNA provided the J gene here, since TCRdb leaves it blank. Germline V gene data show CDR1 as TSWWSYY and CDR2 as QGS. The CDR3 runs 17 residues. Written as DNA, the CDR3 is TGTGCCCTTGGGGAACCGCATTTTCCGGGATACACCGATAAACTCATCTTT. It yields the protein CALGEPHFPGYTDKLIF.

This clone was detected ten times or more. The CDR3 is CALGETQGKLIF. The CDR3, as DNA: TGTGCTCTTGGGGAAACCCAGGGTAAACTCATCTTT. The chain has TRDV1 and TRDJ1; D unresolved. V lost 2 bases and J 7 bases, leaving 8 bases between the germline ends. Germline CDR1 and CDR2: TSWWSYY and QGS. The length of the CDR3 is 12 residues.

Turning to this clone: This DNA's translation differs at residue 13 from TCRdb's protein, which comes from a much larger clone; a read error is likely, and the protein shown is translated from the DNA. The chain couples TRDV2 to TRDJ3, with 9 bases aligning to TRDD3. Germline V lookup: CDR1 GEAIGNYY, CDR2 EKD. This CDR3 region has 19 residues. CDR3 nucleotides: TGTGCCTGTGACACCGCCGGGGGATACAGCTCCTGGGGCACCCGACAGATGTTTTTC. It codes for CACDTAGGYSSWGTRQMFF.

Concerning this clone itself: The protein TCRdb gives is from a much larger clone and does not agree with this DNA's translation at residue 10, likely a read error; the protein shown here comes from the DNA. The gene calls are TRDV1 and TRDJ1; 9 bases match TRDD3. Here the J gene was assigned by germline matching of the DNA, as TCRdb has none. Germline V CDR1 and CDR2: TSWWSYY, QGS. The CDR3 is made up of 19 amino acids. The J segment lost 0 bases and the V segment lost 4 bases, leaving 15 bases of the junction unmatched. The CDR3 DNA follows: TGTGCTCTTGGGGTCCCGTACTGGGGGACACGGTCGTACACCGATAAACTCATCTTT. Encoded protein: CALGVPYWGTRSYTDKLIF.

Comments on this clone: TCRdb's listed protein matches a much larger clone and diverges from this DNA's translation at residue 19, likely through a read error; the protein shown comes from the DNA. The chain recombines TRDV1 with TRDJ1; 12 bases are shared with TRDD3. Germline assignment: CDR1 TSWWSYY and CDR2 QGS. CDR3 length: 24 residues. V lost 0 bases, J lost 6 bases, and 29 bases stayed unmatched. In nucleotides, the CDR3 is TGTGCTCTTGGGGAACTCCCCTACCCTAACTGGGGGATACTACGTGAGCGCAGAATAAATAAACTCATCTTT. It codes for CALGELPYPNWGILRERRINKLIF.

Points on this clone: The likely explanation is a read error, given a far larger clone one base away. This CDR3 is also generated by other DNA sequences in the sample. The V gene is TRDV1, the J gene TRDJ1; 10 bases match TRDD3. Since TCRdb gives no J gene, matching the DNA to germline was used here to assign it. V lost 1 base, J lost 5 bases, and 7 bases stayed unmatched. The V gene's germline CDR1 is TSWWSYY and CDR2 QGS. This CDR3 region has 16 residues. The CDR3 loop is CALGERPRGIRDKLIF. CDR3 nucleotide sequence: TGTGCTCTTGGGGAACGCCCTCGGGGGATACGTGATAAACTCATCTTT.

Comment on this clone: It is likely a read error: a sequence one base away is far more abundant. This specimen includes other DNA sequences encoding the same CDR3. V gene TRDV2 was called; the J gene was not; the table calls TRDD3, which could not be checked here. Germline assignment: CDR1 GEAIGNYY and CDR2 EKD. This CDR3 region has 15 residues. The DNA of the CDR3 is TGTGCCTGTGACACGGGGGCTCGAGTCACCGATAAGCTCATCTTT. This sequence encodes CACDTGARVTDKLIF.